This T cell receptor beta chain originates from a study of shared clonotypes between healthy human individuals. Study observations and caveats: Naive subsets typically showed greater estimated richness than memory subsets. Relative to clonotypes present in all four donors, those not shared had lower generation probabilities.

Of note for this clone: The antigen is unknown.

Between the trimmed V and J ends, which lost 2 bases and 4 bases, there was a span of 12 bases. Per germline, CDR1 SGHRS and CDR2 YFSETQ. This CDR3 region has 14 residues. Sequencing used immunoSEQ multiplex PCR; TCRdb keeps in-frame clones, though not all of them. The sample lists some 2.4 million clones, 80% to 95% occurring once. The authors divided CD4+ cells into CD45RA+ naive and CD45RA-negative memory subsets. The chain uses TRBV5-1 and TRBJ2-5; D gene ambiguous. This receptor was obtained from a man younger than 35 in good health. Some clones in this sample may be carry-over from other donors' samples. Sequencing was carried out using naive CD4+ T cells from PBMCs. Subset given: CD45RA+ positively selected. CDR3 sequence (DNA): TGCGCCAGCAGCTTTCTTGGCCAGAGAGAGACCCAGTACTTC. Protein sequence: CASSFLGQRETQYF. The entire variable domain, with the rest obtained from reference TRBV5-1 and TRBJ2-5, is as follows: KAGVTQTPRYLIKTRGQQVTLSCSPISGHRSVSWYQQTPGQGLQFLFEYFSETQRNKGNFPGRFSGRQFSNSRSEMNVSTLELGDSALYLCASSFLGQRETQYFGPGTRLLVL.